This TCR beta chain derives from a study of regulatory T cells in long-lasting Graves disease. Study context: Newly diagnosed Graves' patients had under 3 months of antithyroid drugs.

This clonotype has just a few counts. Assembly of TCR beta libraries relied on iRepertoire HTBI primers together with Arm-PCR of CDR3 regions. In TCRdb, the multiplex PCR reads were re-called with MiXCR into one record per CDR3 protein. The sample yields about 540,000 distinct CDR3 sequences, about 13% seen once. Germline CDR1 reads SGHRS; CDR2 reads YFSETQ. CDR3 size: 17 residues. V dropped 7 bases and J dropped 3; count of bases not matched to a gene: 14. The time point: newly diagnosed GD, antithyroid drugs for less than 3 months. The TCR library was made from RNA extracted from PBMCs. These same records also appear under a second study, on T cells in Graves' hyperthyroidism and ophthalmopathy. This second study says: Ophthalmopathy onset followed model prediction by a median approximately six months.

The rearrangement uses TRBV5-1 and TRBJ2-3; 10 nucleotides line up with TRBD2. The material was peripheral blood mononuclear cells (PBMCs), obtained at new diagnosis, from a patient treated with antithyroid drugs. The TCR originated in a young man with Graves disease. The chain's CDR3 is CASRLGASGSGTDTQYF. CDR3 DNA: TGCGCCAGCCGACTGGGGGCTAGCGGGAGTGGGACAGATACGCAGTATTTT.